The 13 T cell receptor beta chains below come from one sample, sequenced in a study of blood T cell repertoires in COVID-19. Produced via immunoSEQ multiplex PCR; TCRdb's table is partial and in-frame only. The top ten clones hold approximately 22% of a sample with about 160,000 clones, just under 85% of them seen once. Sequenced material: peripheral blood. The receptors shown here come from an elderly woman with acute or convalescent COVID-19.

This clone was counted once. The chain combines TRBV5-1 with TRBJ1-3; D gene uncertain. The CDR3 runs to 15 residues. The germline CDR1 and CDR2 sequences are SGHRS and YFSETQ. V shed 5 bases and J shed 0 bases, with 12 bases lying between them. In DNA form, the CDR3 reads TGCGCCAGCAGTCCTCGGTCCCACTCTGGAAACACCATATATTTT. This gives the protein CASSPRSHSGNTIYF.

The CDR3 DNA reads as TGCGCCAGCAGCTTGGAGGCAGGGGTCAATCAGCCCCAGCATTTT. It specifies CASSLEAGVNQPQHF. The chain recombines TRBV5-1 with TRBJ1-5; TRBD1 might be the D (6 bases). V lost 0 bases to trimming and J lost 3 bases, with 10 bases between them. This CDR3 has 15 residues. Per the germline V gene, CDR1 is SGHRS and CDR2 is YFSETQ.

The CDR3 loop reads CASSYSSYSYEQYF. The CDR3 DNA sequence: TGTGCCAGCAGTTACTCATCCTACTCCTACGAGCAGTACTTC. The rearrangement links TRBV6-5 to TRBJ2-7; no definite D call. Per the germline V gene, CDR1 is MNHEY and CDR2 is SVGAGI. V dropped 0 bases and J dropped 0 bases, with 6 bases sitting between them. The CDR3 runs to 14 residues.

Note on this clone: One junction end does not reproduce the germline sequence, and a read error may be involved. J is TRBJ2-3 and V is TRBV18, with 7 bases lining up with TRBD2. CDR3 length: 13 amino acids. The germline V gene encodes CDR1 KGHSH and CDR2 LQKENI. CDR3 nucleotide sequence: TGCGCCATGAGGCGGGAGCAAGCGGATACGCAGTATTTT. The encoded protein is CAMRREQADTQYF.

This clone has only one observation. This rearrangement joins TRBV2 to TRBJ2-7; TRBD1 matches at 7 bases. Trimming removed 10 bases from V and 3 bases from J; junction bases left unmatched: 6. The CDR3 is made up of 12 amino acids. The germline V gene has CDR1 SNHLY and CDR2 FYNNEI. CDR3 in amino acids: CATTGEGYEQYF. The DNA for the CDR3 is TGTGCCACTACAGGGGAAGGCTACGAGCAGTACTTC.

The rearrangement joins TRBV10-3 to TRBJ1-4, with D possibly TRBD1 on 6 matching bases. The CDR3 covers 14 residues. CDR1 and CDR2 (germline): ENHRY, SYGVKD. Trimming pared 4 bases from V and 8 bases from J, leaving 14 bases between. The CDR3 DNA reads as TGTGCCATCAGTGGGACAGCCCTTGGGGAAAAACTGTTTTTT. Translating gives CAISGTALGEKLFF.

This clone was picked up a small number of times. This chain connects TRBV30 to TRBJ2-1; 9 bases agree with TRBD2. The length of the CDR3 is 13 residues. Per germline, CDR1 GTSNPN and CDR2 SVGIG (reference sequence). V lost 0 bases and J lost 7; bases outside the gene matches: 1. The CDR3 spells CAWSVLAGNEQFF. The CDR3 DNA reads TGTGCCTGGAGTGTACTAGCGGGTAATGAGCAGTTCTTC.

The chain recombines TRBV5-4 with TRBJ1-2; TRBD1 agrees at 7 bases. Germline trimming cut 5 bases from V and 6 bases from J; bases unmatched to any gene: 7. The CDR3 loop spans 13 amino acids. Germline loops: CDR1 SGHNT, CDR2 YYREEE (reference sequence). The CDR3 spells CASSFTGVDGYTF. The CDR3 DNA reads as TGTGCCAGCAGTTTTACAGGGGTGGATGGCTACACCTTC.

The table lists this clone with a count of one. The chain recombines TRBV13 with TRBJ2-5, with TRBD2 matching 10 bases. The V and J ends lost 6 bases and 5 bases, in that order; junction bases with no gene match: 9. CDR1 is PRHDT, CDR2 FYEKMQ, per germline (reference sequence). The CDR3 totals 15 residues. The DNA for the CDR3 is TGTGCCAGCAGTCAGAGAGCGGGAGGGGGGGAGACCCAGTACTTC. Residues: CASSQRAGGGETQYF.

The CDR3 DNA reads as TGTGCCAGCAGTTCACTAGCGGGAAACTACAATGAGCAGTTCTTC. This codes for CASSSLAGNYNEQFF. The gene calls are TRBV6-6 and TRBJ2-1; the match to TRBD2 covers 10 bases. V gave up 4 bases and J gave up 3 bases; unmatched junction bases: 3. Germline CDR1 MNHNY, CDR2 SVGAGI (reference sequence). CDR3 size: 15 residues.

DNA for the CDR3: TGTGCCAGCAGTTACACCGAACAGGGGGCGGGGTACGGCTACACCTTC. It codes for CASSYTEQGAGYGYTF. The gene calls are TRBV6-6 and TRBJ1-2; TRBD1 matches 9 bases. With 2 bases clipped from V and 8 bases from J, the junction kept 12 bases outside the gene matches. The germline CDR1 and CDR2 sequences are MNHNY and SVGAGI (reference sequence). The CDR3 sequence is 16 residues long.

The chain has TRBV2 and TRBJ1-2; the match to TRBD1 covers 10 bases. The V gene end was trimmed by 5 bases and the J gene end by 2 bases; junction bases not matched to a gene: 8. This CDR3 is 16 amino acids long. Germline V gene data show CDR1 as SNHLY and CDR2 as FYNNEI. The CDR3 spells CASSLPGQGSNYGYTF. The CDR3 region has the DNA TGTGCCAGCAGTCTACCGGGACAGGGGTCGAACTATGGCTACACCTTC. Supplemented by reference TRBV2 and TRBJ1-2, the full variable domain reads EPEVTQTPSHQVTQMGQEVILRCVPISNHLYFYWYRQILGQKVEFLVSFYNNEISEKSEIFDDQFSVERPDGSNFTLKIRSTKLEDSAMYFCASSLPGQGSNYGYTFGSGTRLTVV.

This clone has a count of ten or more. V gene TRBV12-3 or TRBV12-4 combines with J gene TRBJ1-3; D ambiguous. This CDR3 spans 12 amino acids. V lost 5 bases to trimming and J lost 4 bases, with 6 bases between them. Written as DNA, the CDR3 is TGTGCCAGCAGTGGCTCCGGAAACACCATATATTTT. Protein product: CASSGSGNTIYF.